A selection of T cell receptor beta chains follows, all from one sample in a study of neoadjuvant anti-PD-1 for oral cavity cancer. The repertoire was sequenced with immunoSEQ multiplex PCR; TCRdb's copy has only in-frame clones and lacks some. The data hold around 5,000 clones, with roughly 60% observed a single time. The sample here was tumor tissue, taken before nivolumab (anti-PD-1) treatment. The origin of the receptors is a person aged 35-79 years with oral cavity squamous cell carcinoma. Each CDR3 is given with its conserved first and last residue. The D gene is left open where the match is weak. Some rows mark clone size as missing; the rest say once, few, many or name a class of expanded clone.

TRBJ1-2 few TRBV7-9 . TGTGCCAGCAGCTCGACAGAGAACTATGGCTACACCTTC CASSSTENYGYTF
TRBJ1-4 once TRBV27 TRBD1 TGTGCCAGCAGTCGAAAGGGGGCGACTAATGAAAAACTGTTTTTT CASSRKGATNEKLFF
TRBJ1-1 . TRBV19 . TGTGCCAGTAGTATAAGGGGTGCGGAGCGAACAACTGAAGCTTTCTTT CASSIRGAERTTEAFF
TRBJ2-6 . TRBV4-1 . TGCGCCAGCAGCCAAGAGCCCACCTCTGGGGCCAACGTCCTGACTTTC CASSQEPTSGANVLTF
TRBJ1-3 once TRBV7-8 . TGTGCCAGCAGCTTACGGGGGGGGTTCCCTGGAAACACCATATATTTT CASSLRGGFPGNTIYF
TRBJ2-7 . TRBV20-1 . TGCAGTGCTAGCCGAACCTACGAGCAGTACTTC CSASRTYEQYF
TRBJ2-7 . TRBV28 . TGTGCCAGCACAGGGACACCGAGTTACGAGCAGTACTTC CASTGTPSYEQYF
TRBJ1-5 . TRBV2 . TGTGCCAGCACCTCTTCCATTAGCAATCAGCCCCAGCATTTT CASTSSISNQPQHF
TRBJ2-4 . TRBV7-9 TRBD1 TGTGCCAGCAGCCCGCCGCAGGGGGCAGCCAAAAACATTCAGTACTTC CASSPPQGAAKNIQYF
TRBJ2-7 . TRBV5-6 . TGTGCCAGCAGCCGATCGGGGGCTCAGGTGGACTCCTACGAGCAGTACTTC CASSRSGAQVDSYEQYF
TRBJ1-1 once TRBV7-3 . TGTGCCAGCAGCGCATTAAGGGAAACAAAAGCTTTCTTT CASSALRETKAFF
TRBJ1-3 . TRBV10-1 . TGCGCCAGCAGCTACAGCTCTGGAAACACCATATATTTT CASSYSSGNTIYF
TRBJ1-1 . TRBV6-1 . TGTGCCACCTCGACGGGGGAGCCCACTGAAGCTTTCTTT CATSTGEPTEAFF
TRBJ2-3 . TRBV25-1 . TGTGCCAGCAGTGAATTAGGCCCAGTGGGGAGCACAGATACGCAGTATTTT CASSELGPVGSTDTQYF
TRBJ2-2 . TRBV11-2 . TGTGCCAGCAGCTTAGTTTTTAGCCCAGCGGGGGAGCTGTTTTTT CASSLVFSPAGELFF
TRBJ2-5 . TRBV14 TRBD1 TGTGCCAGCAGCCAACAACAGGGGGCGGGAGAGACCCAGTACTTC CASSQQQGAGETQYF
TRBJ2-7 . TRBV11-2 . TGTGCCAGCAGCTTAGATGGGCCAGTTTACGAGCAGTACTTC CASSLDGPVYEQYF
TRBJ2-7 . TRBV1 . TGCGCCAGCAGCCAAGCGGGAACCGTCGAGCAGTACTTC CASSQAGTVEQYF
TRBJ2-7 . TRBV6-1 TRBD1 TGTGCCAGCAGTGAAGCTACAGGGGGCTCCTACGAGCAGTACTTC CASSEATGGSYEQYF
TRBJ2-2 . TRBV7-3 . TGTGCCAGCAGCCCAACTCCAGGGGTTCAGACCGGGGAGCTGTTTTTT CASSPTPGVQTGELFF
TRBJ1-2 . TRBV27 TRBD1 TGTGCCAGCAGTTTATCGTCCAGGGGGCATTCTGGCTACACCTTC CASSLSSRGHSGYTF
TRBJ2-1 few TRBV11-1 . TGTGCCAGCAGAGTCAGGAGAAGCTCCTACAATGAGCAGTTCTTC CASRVRRSSYNEQFF
TRBJ1-4 . TRBV20-1 . TGCAGTGCTGGACTTGACGGAAAACTGTTTTTT CSAGLDGKLFF
TRBJ2-1 . TRBV2 TRBD1 TGTGCCAGCAGAGAGGGGGCGGTTACGTTCTTC CASREGAVTFF
TRBJ1-1 . TRBV6-6 TRBD1 TGTGCCAGCATCTACAGGGGGGACAGGGGGCAAGAAGCTTTCTTT CASIYRGDRGQEAFF
TRBJ1-5 . TRBV5-1 TRBD1 TGCGCCAGCAGCTTGGGGGATCATCAGGGGGGCCAGCCCCAGCATTTT CASSLGDHQGGQPQHF
TRBJ1-5 . TRBV16 . TGTGCCAGCAGCCCTATGCAAAATCAGCCCCAGCATTTT CASSPMQNQPQHF
TRBJ2-7 . TRBV6-6 . TGTGCCAGCAGTTTCGTGTCGGGGAGCTCCTACGAGCAGTACTTC CASSFVSGSSYEQYF
TRBJ1-5 few TRBV2 . TGTGCCAGCAGTGTGAACAGCAATCAGCCCCAGCATTTT CASSVNSNQPQHF
TRBJ2-5 . TRBV5-1 TRBD2 TGCGCCAGCAGCTACGGACTAGCGGGGGGGCTGAGGCAAGAGACCCAGTACTTC CASSYGLAGGLRQETQYF
TRBJ2-1 . TRBV5-6 TRBD2 TGTGCCAGCAGCTCCTTAGCGGGCCCCTACAATGAGCAGTTCTTC CASSSLAGPYNEQFF
TRBJ2-2 . TRBV27 . TGTGCCAGCGGTATGAACCAGGGGCACGGGGAGCTGTTTTTT CASGMNQGHGELFF
TRBJ2-1 . TRBV11-2 . TGTGCCAGCAGCTTAGGGAGCCCCAGGGAGTTCTTC CASSLGSPREFF
TRBJ1-2 large TRBV29-1 . TGCAGCGTTGCCCCCGACGGCTATGGCTACACCTTC CSVAPDGYGYTF
TRBJ2-7 . TRBV11-2 TRBD1 TGTGCCAGCAGCTCCGCAGGACAGGGACTCTACGAGCAGTACTTC CASSSAGQGLYEQYF
TRBJ1-2 few TRBV6-5 . TGTGCCAGCAGTTCCGGGATATTCTATGGCTACACCTTC CASSSGIFYGYTF
TRBJ1-5 few TRBV2 . TGTGCCACCCGAGGAGGGACATTAAATCAGCCCCAGCATTTT CATRGGTLNQPQHF
TRBJ2-3 . TRBV12-2 . TGTGCAAGTCGCTTAGGACAGGGCACAGATACGCAGTATTTT CASRLGQGTDTQYF